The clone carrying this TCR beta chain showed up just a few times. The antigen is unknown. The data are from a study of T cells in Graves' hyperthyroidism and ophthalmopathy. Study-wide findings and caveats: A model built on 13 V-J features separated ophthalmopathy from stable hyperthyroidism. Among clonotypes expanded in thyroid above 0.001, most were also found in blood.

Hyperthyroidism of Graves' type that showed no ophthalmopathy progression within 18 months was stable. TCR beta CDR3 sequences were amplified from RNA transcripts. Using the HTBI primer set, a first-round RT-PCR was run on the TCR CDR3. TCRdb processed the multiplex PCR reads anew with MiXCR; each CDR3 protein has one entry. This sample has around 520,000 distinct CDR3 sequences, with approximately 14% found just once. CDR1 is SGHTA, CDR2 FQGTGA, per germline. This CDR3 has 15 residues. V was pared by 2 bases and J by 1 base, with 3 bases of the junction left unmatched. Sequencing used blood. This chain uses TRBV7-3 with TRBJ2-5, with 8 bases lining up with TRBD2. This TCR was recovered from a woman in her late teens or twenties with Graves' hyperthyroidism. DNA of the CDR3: TGTGCCAGCAGCTTATCAGGACTAGCCCAAGAGACCCAGTACTTC. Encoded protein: CASSLSGLAQETQYF.